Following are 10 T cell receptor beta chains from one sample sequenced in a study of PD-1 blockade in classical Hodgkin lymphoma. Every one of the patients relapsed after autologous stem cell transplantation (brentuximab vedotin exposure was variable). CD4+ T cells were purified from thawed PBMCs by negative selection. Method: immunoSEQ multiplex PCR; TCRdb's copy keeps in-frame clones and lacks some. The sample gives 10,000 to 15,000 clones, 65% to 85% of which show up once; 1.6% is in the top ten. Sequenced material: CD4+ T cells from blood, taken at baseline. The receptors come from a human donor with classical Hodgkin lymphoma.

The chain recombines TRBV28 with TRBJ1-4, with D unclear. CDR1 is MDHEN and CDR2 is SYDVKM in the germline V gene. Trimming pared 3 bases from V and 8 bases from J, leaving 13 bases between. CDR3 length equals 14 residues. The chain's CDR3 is CASSFAGGEEKLFF. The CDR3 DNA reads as TGTGCCAGCAGTTTTGCGGGAGGAGAAGAAAAACTGTTTTTT.

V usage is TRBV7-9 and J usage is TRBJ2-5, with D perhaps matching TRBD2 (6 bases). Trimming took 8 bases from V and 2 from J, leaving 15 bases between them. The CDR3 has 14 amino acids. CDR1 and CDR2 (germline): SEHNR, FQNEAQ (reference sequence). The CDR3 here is CASVSVSGQETQYF. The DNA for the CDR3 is TGTGCCAGCGTTTCGGTTAGCGGACAAGAGACCCAGTACTTC.

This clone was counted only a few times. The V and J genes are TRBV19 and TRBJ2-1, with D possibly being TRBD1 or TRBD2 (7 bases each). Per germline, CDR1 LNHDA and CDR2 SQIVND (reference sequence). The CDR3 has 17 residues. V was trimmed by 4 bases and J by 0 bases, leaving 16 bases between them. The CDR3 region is CASSRSGDRGSYNEQFF. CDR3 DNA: TGTGCCAGTAGTAGGAGCGGGGACAGAGGCTCCTACAATGAGCAGTTCTTC.

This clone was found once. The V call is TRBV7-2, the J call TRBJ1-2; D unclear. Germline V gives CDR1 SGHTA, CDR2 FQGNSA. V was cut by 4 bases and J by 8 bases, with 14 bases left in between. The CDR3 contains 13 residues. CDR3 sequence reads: CASSWELTGGYTF. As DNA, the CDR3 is TGTGCCAGCAGCTGGGAGTTGACCGGAGGCTACACCTTC.

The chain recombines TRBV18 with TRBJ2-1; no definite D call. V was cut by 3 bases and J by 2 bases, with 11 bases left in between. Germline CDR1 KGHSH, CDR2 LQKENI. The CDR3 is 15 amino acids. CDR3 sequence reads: CASSPTADPYNEQFF. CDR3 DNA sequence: TGTGCCAGCTCACCCACAGCCGATCCCTACAATGAGCAGTTCTTC. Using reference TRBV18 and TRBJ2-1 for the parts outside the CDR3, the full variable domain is NAGVMQNPRHLVRRRGQEARLRCSPMKGHSHVYWYRQLPEEGLKFMVYLQKENIIDESGMPKERFSAEFPKEGPSILRIQQVVRGDSAAYFCASSPTADPYNEQFFGPGTRLTVL.

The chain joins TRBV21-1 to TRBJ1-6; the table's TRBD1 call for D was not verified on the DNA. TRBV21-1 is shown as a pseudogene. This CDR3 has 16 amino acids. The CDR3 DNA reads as TGTGCCAGCAGCAAAGGAGCGGCAGGGGAAAATTCACCCCTCCACTTT. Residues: CASSKGAAGENSPLHF.

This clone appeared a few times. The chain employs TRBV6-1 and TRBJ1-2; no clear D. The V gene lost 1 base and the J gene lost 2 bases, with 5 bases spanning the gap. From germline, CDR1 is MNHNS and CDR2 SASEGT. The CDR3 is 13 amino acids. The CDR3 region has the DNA TGTGCCAGCAGTGAAGGACGCAACTATGGCTACACCTTC. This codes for CASSEGRNYGYTF.

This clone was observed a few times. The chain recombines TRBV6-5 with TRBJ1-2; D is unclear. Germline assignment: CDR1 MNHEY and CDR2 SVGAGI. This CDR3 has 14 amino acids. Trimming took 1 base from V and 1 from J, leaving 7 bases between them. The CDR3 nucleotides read TGTGCCAGCAGTTACTACGGCGGTAACTATGGCTACACCTTC. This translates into CASSYYGGNYGYTF.

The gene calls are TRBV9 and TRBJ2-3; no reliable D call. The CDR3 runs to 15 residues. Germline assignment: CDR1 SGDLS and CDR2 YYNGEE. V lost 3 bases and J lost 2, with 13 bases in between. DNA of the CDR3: TGTGCCAGCAGCGAGGGTTACGGAGTCACAGATACGCAGTATTTT. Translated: CASSEGYGVTDTQYF.

The CDR3 reads CASRTSGVSYEQYF. CDR3 coding DNA: TGTGCCAGCAGGACTAGCGGGGTCTCCTACGAGCAGTACTTC. The V gene is TRBV2, the J gene TRBJ2-7; 11 bases line up with TRBD2. The germline gives CDR1 SNHLY, CDR2 FYNNEI. J was trimmed by 0 bases and V by 6 bases; bases with no gene match: 1. This CDR3 comprises 14 residues.